These 29 T cell receptor beta chains came from one sample sequenced in a study of blood T cell repertoires in COVID-19. Generated by immunoSEQ multiplex PCR, the TCRdb table keeps only in-frame clones and is missing some. The sample contains about 190,000 clones, 82% of which appear only once. The sequenced sample consisted of peripheral blood. The source is a woman over 75 with active or convalescent COVID-19.

The chain uses TRBV2 and TRBJ2-3; 9 bases map to TRBD1. Losses at the gene ends were 4 bases for V and 3 bases for J; bases not matched to a gene: 11. The CDR3 contains 17 residues. Germline CDR1 and CDR2: SNHLY and FYNNEI. The CDR3 nucleotides are TGTGCCAGCAGTGGGACAGGGGAAGAGCGGCAGACAGATACGCAGTATTTT. Protein: CASSGTGEERQTDTQYF. Full variable domain (rest looked up from reference TRBV2 and TRBJ2-3): EPEVTQTPSHQVTQMGQEVILRCVPISNHLYFYWYRQILGQKVEFLVSFYNNEISEKSEIFDDQFSVERPDGSNFTLKIRSTKLEDSAMYFCASSGTGEERQTDTQYFGPGTRLTVL.

The chain recombines TRBV7-9 with TRBJ1-6; TRBD1 agrees at 10 bases. Per germline, CDR1 SEHNR and CDR2 FQNEAQ (reference sequence). The junction had 6 bases not matched to a gene; V was cut back by 5 bases and J by 8 bases. CDR3 length: 15 residues. CDR3 amino acids: CASSPPGQGYSPLHF. CDR3 in DNA: TGTGCCAGCAGCCCACCGGGACAGGGGTATTCACCCCTCCACTTT.

The chain combines TRBV23-1 with TRBJ1-5, with TRBD1 identical over 12 bases. TRBV23-1 is flagged as an ORF with uncertain function. The CDR3 length is 17 residues. The trim removed 2 bases at V and 11 bases at J, leaving 13 bases unmatched. The DNA of the CDR3 is TGCGCCAGCAGTCAACGGGACAGGGGGCCCCCGAGTAGGACCCAGCATTTT. Residues: CASSQRDRGPPSRTQHF.

The chain couples TRBV7-8 to TRBJ2-5; 14 positions agree with TRBD2. The trim removed 5 bases at V and 1 base at J, leaving 3 bases unmatched. The CDR3 extends over 16 amino acids. Looked up from germline, CDR1 is SGHVS and CDR2 is FQNEAQ. In DNA form, the CDR3 reads TGTGCCAGCAGCGGAGGGACTAGCGGGAGCCAAGAGACCCAGTACTTC. It is translated as CASSGGTSGSQETQYF. Full variable domain (remainder filled in from reference TRBV7-8 and TRBJ2-5): GAGVSQSPRYKVAKRGQDVALRCDPISGHVSLFWYQQALGQGPEFLTYFQNEAQLDKSGLPSDRFFAERPEGSVSTLKIQRTQQEDSAVYLCASSGGTSGSQETQYFGPGTRLLVL.

V and J are TRBV14 and TRBJ1-1, with D perhaps matching TRBD1 (5 bases). The germline V gene has CDR1 SGHDN and CDR2 FVKESK. The V and J ends lost 7 bases and 4 bases respectively, with 13 bases between them. The CDR3 extends over 13 amino acids. CDR3 coding DNA: TGTGCCAGCACCGCGGGGAGGGGCACTGAAGCTTTCTTT. This gives the protein CASTAGRGTEAFF.

J is TRBJ1-2 and V is TRBV28, with 7 nucleotides matching TRBD1. Germline CDR1 and CDR2: MDHEN and SYDVKM. After removal of 4 bases from V and 8 bases from J, the junction contained 7 bases not matched to a gene. This CDR3 region has 13 residues. The CDR3, as DNA: TGTGCCAGCAGTTCCACAGGGGTGTTCGGCTACACCTTC. Translating it yields CASSSTGVFGYTF.

The J gene is TRBJ2-3, the V gene TRBV7-9, with 8 bases aligning to TRBD2. Germline V gene lookup returns CDR1 SEHNR and CDR2 FQNEAQ (reference sequence). J was trimmed by 5 bases and V by 3 bases; bases with no gene match: 10. The CDR3 totals 16 residues. The CDR3 here is CASSFSSGSGVDTQYF. CDR3 in DNA: TGTGCCAGCAGCTTCTCGAGCGGGAGCGGGGTAGATACGCAGTATTTT.

In this sample, this clone turned up a few times. The CDR3 DNA sequence: TGTGCCAGCAAATCTCTAGGAAGCACAGATACGCAGTATTTT. It specifies CASKSLGSTDTQYF. This sequence joins TRBV9 and TRBJ2-3; D remains unclear. Germline V lookup: CDR1 SGDLS, CDR2 YYNGEE. V shed 6 bases and J shed 0 bases, with 11 bases lying between them. This CDR3 region has 14 residues.

The genes are TRBV12-3 or TRBV12-4 and TRBJ1-2; unclear D gene. The CDR3 is 13 residues long. The germline V and J ends were trimmed by 2 bases and 7 bases, with 11 bases remaining between them. CDR3: CASSLLGGGGYTF. The CDR3 DNA is TGTGCCAGCAGTTTACTTGGTGGAGGTGGCTACACCTTC.

The gene calls are TRBV10-3 and TRBJ2-1; TRBD1 agrees at 7 bases. Germline CDR1 and CDR2: ENHRY and SYGVKD. The junction had 10 bases not matched to a gene; V was cut back by 0 bases and J by 5 bases. This CDR3 contains 17 residues. CDR3 amino acids: CAISESTGESFNNEQFF. In DNA form, the CDR3 reads TGTGCCATCAGTGAGTCTACAGGGGAAAGCTTCAACAATGAGCAGTTCTTC.

The genes are TRBV27 and TRBJ1-6; the D is unclear. The V end was cut by 1 base, the J end by 8 bases, with 6 bases between. This CDR3 is built from 13 residues. From germline, CDR1 is MNHEY and CDR2 SMNVEV (reference sequence). The CDR3 DNA is TGTGCCAGCAGTTTATTCTCGGATTCACCCCTCCACTTT. Protein sequence: CASSLFSDSPLHF.

The rearrangement uses TRBV28 and TRBJ1-1; 8 bases match TRBD1. Per germline, CDR1 MDHEN and CDR2 SYDVKM. J lost 8 bases, V lost 3 bases, and 5 bases had no gene match. This CDR3 has 13 amino acids. The CDR3 sequence is CASSFQTGVEAFF. The CDR3 nucleotides read TGTGCCAGCAGTTTTCAGACAGGGGTAGAAGCTTTCTTT.

The chain couples TRBV14 to TRBJ1-2; TRBD1 might be the D (5 bases). Trimming shortened V by 1 base and J by 4 bases, and 7 bases separated the two germline ends. The germline V gene has CDR1 SGHDN and CDR2 FVKESK. This CDR3 region has 13 residues. Here the CDR3 reads CASSQGQLYGYTF. The CDR3 DNA reads TGTGCCAGCAGCCAAGGACAGCTCTATGGCTACACCTTC.

Worth noting for this clone: Different DNA sequences within this sample yield the same CDR3. This sequence joins TRBV7-3 and TRBJ2-5, with D maybe TRBD2 (6 bases). The CDR3 contains 13 residues. V gave up 0 bases and J gave up 5 bases, with 7 bases separating them. Germline values: CDR1 SGHTA, CDR2 FQGTGA. CDR3 bases: TGTGCCAGCAGCTTAACCCGGGAGGAGACCCAGTACTTC. Its protein is CASSLTREETQYF.

The gene calls are TRBV5-1 and TRBJ1-3, with D tentatively TRBD1 (6 bases). This CDR3 has 14 amino acids. V dropped 4 bases and J dropped 0 bases, with 8 bases sitting between them. Germline CDR1 SGHRS, CDR2 YFSETQ. The CDR3 bases are TGCGCCAGCAGCCCGGACAGCTCTGGAAACACCATATATTTT. It yields the protein CASSPDSSGNTIYF. The variable domain in full, with the rest retrieved from reference TRBV5-1 and TRBJ1-3, is KAGVTQTPRYLIKTRGQQVTLSCSPISGHRSVSWYQQTPGQGLQFLFEYFSETQRNKGNFPGRFSGRQFSNSRSEMNVSTLELGDSALYLCASSPDSSGNTIYFGEGSWLTVV.

The V call is TRBV28, the J call TRBJ2-1; D might be TRBD2 (5 bases). The CDR3 has 18 amino acids. The germline V gene encodes CDR1 MDHEN and CDR2 SYDVKM. The germline V and J ends were trimmed by 0 bases and 5 bases, with 20 bases remaining between them. This CDR3 is CASSLWRGQVNTNNEQFF. CDR3 in DNA: TGTGCCAGCAGTTTATGGCGAGGGCAGGTGAATACAAACAATGAGCAGTTCTTC.

The gene calls are TRBV3-1 (or the pseudogene TRBV3-2) and TRBJ1-2; 12 bases map to TRBD1. The germline gives CDR1 LGHDT, CDR2 YNNKEL (reference sequence). The CDR3 spans 16 residues. With 4 bases clipped from V and 6 bases from J, the junction kept 9 bases outside the gene matches. CDR3 in DNA: TGTGCCAGCAGCCTAAAACCGGGACAGGGGGCAAATGGCTACACCTTC. Amino acids: CASSLKPGQGANGYTF.

The chain combines TRBV7-2 with TRBJ1-2; D is perhaps TRBD1 (6 bases). CDR1 SGHTA and CDR2 FQGNSA come from the germline V gene. This CDR3 comprises 17 residues. The ends were cut back, 1 base at V and 6 bases at J, with 21 bases in the middle. CDR3 in amino acids: CASSLVGGQVGSDGYTF. The DNA of the CDR3 is TGTGCCAGCAGCTTAGTCGGGGGGCAGGTAGGCTCCGATGGCTACACCTTC.

This clone was recorded once. The chain has TRBV19 and TRBJ2-7, with 13 bases fitting TRBD2. There are 15 residues in the CDR3. V shed 4 bases and J 7 bases; nucleotides not matched to a gene: 7. Germline-derived CDR1 and CDR2 are LNHDA and SQIVND (reference sequence). CDR3 region: CASSTTSGRSGEQYF. Here the CDR3 DNA reads TGTGCCAGTAGTACGACTAGCGGGAGGTCGGGGGAGCAGTACTTC.

The gene calls are TRBV6-5 and TRBJ2-5; 7 bases agree with TRBD2. The ends lost 1 base at V and 2 bases at J; junction bases unmatched: 4. Per the germline V gene, CDR1 is MNHEY and CDR2 is SVGAGI. The length of the CDR3 is 15 residues. DNA for the CDR3: TGTGCCAGCAGTTACTGGGGGGGAGGGCAAGAGACCCAGTACTTC. Translation gives CASSYWGGGQETQYF.

The chain couples TRBV7-6 to TRBJ2-1, with 8 bases matching TRBD2. The CDR3 covers 15 residues. CDR1 SGHVS and CDR2 FNYEAQ come from the germline V gene. V was clipped by 1 base and J by 7 bases; unmatched bases: 6. CDR3 residues: CASSLVREGRNEQFF. Written as DNA, the CDR3 is TGTGCCAGCAGCTTAGTACGGGAGGGCCGGAATGAGCAGTTCTTC.

The gene calls are TRBV7-2 and TRBJ2-7, with no clear D. V was trimmed by 2 bases and J by 1 base, leaving 6 bases between them. Germline assignment: CDR1 SGHTA and CDR2 FQGNSA. The CDR3 contains 13 residues. The CDR3 DNA reads as TGTGCCAGCAGCTTACCCTATTCCTACGAGCAGTACTTC. Encoded protein: CASSLPYSYEQYF.

The chain couples TRBV7-9 to TRBJ1-2, with 7 bases that match TRBD1. This CDR3 has 14 residues. The junction had 5 bases not matched to a gene; V was cut back by 1 base and J by 6 bases. CDR1 is SEHNR, CDR2 FQNEAQ, per germline (reference sequence). The CDR3: CASSLDRGADGYTF. The CDR3 DNA reads TGTGCCAGCAGCTTAGACAGGGGCGCCGATGGCTACACCTTC. Together with reference TRBV7-9 and TRBJ1-2, the CDR3 gives the full variable domain: DTGVSQNPRHKITKRGQNVTFRCDPISEHNRLYWYRQTLGQGPEFLTYFQNEAQLEKSRLLSDRFSAERPKGSFSTLEIQRTEQGDSAMYLCASSLDRGADGYTFGSGTRLTVV.

The chain has TRBV5-1 and TRBJ1-2; 7 nucleotides match TRBD1. V shed 6 bases, J shed 7 bases, and the junction held 9 bases outside the gene matches. The germline V gene encodes CDR1 SGHRS and CDR2 YFSETQ. There are 13 residues in the CDR3. CDR3 coding DNA: TGCGCCAGCAACCAAGGGGACAGAAGTGGCTACACCTTC. It encodes CASNQGDRSGYTF.

The rearrangement uses TRBV9 and TRBJ2-1, with D possibly TRBD2 on 5 matching bases. Germline V gene data show CDR1 as SGDLS and CDR2 as YYNGEE. With 7 bases removed from V and 0 bases from J, the gap between germline ends came to 8 bases. The length of the CDR3 is 13 residues. CDR3 amino acids: CASSEGSYNEQFF. Here the CDR3 DNA reads TGTGCCAGCTCCGAGGGCTCCTACAATGAGCAGTTCTTC.

The rearrangement joins TRBV6-5 to TRBJ2-7; TRBD1 matches at 10 bases. Germline loops: CDR1 MNHEY, CDR2 SVGAGI. V gave up 6 bases and J gave up 3 bases; unmatched junction bases: 8. This CDR3 is built from 15 residues. CDR3 in DNA: TGTGCCAGCAGCCCCTCGACAGGGGGCGTCTACGAGCAGTACTTC. Its protein is CASSPSTGGVYEQYF.

The chain carries TRBV5-1 and TRBJ1-4; D ambiguous. The ends were cut back, 6 bases at V and 7 bases at J, with 16 bases in the middle. The length of the CDR3 is 14 residues. Per the germline V gene, CDR1 is SGHRS and CDR2 is YFSETQ. The CDR3 sequence is CASKEGMSGEKLFF. The CDR3 nucleotides read TGCGCCAGCAAGGAGGGTATGAGCGGTGAAAAACTGTTTTTT.

The rearrangement uses TRBV19 and TRBJ1-1, with D unclear. Trimming removed 0 bases at V and 3 bases at J, with 8 bases between. CDR3 length: 14 amino acids. Germline CDR1 LNHDA, CDR2 SQIVND (reference sequence). For the CDR3, the DNA is TGTGCCAGTAGTATAGATGTCCGGTACACTGAAGCTTTCTTT. It translates to CASSIDVRYTEAFF.

The V call is TRBV5-4, the J call TRBJ1-2; the match to TRBD1 covers 8 bases. Germline V gene lookup returns CDR1 SGHNT and CDR2 YYREEE (reference sequence). V was clipped by 0 bases and J by 8 bases; unmatched bases: 6. The CDR3 is 14 residues long. This chain's CDR3 is CASSLEWTGSGYTF. For the CDR3, the DNA is TGTGCCAGCAGCTTGGAGTGGACAGGGTCAGGCTACACCTTC.